These T cell receptor beta chains were read from a single sample in a study of CXCR3-negative and CXCR3-positive naive CD8 T cells. TCRdb re-called the 5' RACE reads; every CDR3 protein appears as one record, without DNA. Recorded here are around 56,000 distinct CDR3 sequences; the top ten clones represent 0.42%. Sequencing was carried out using naive CXCR3- CD8+ T cells from blood. The receptors here all came from a human donor in good health. Some clones in this sample may be carry-over from other donors' samples. The CDR3 runs from the conserved cysteine through the conserved F or W.

v_call	j_call	cdr3_length	cdr3_aa
TRBV29-1	TRBJ2-5	15	CSVERTGVPQETQYF
TRBV6-2/TRBV6-3	TRBJ1-2	16	CASSSLRQGTNYGYTF
TRBV19	TRBJ1-5	13	CASSIGARRPQHF
TRBV29-1	TRBJ2-1	19	CSVGGLLLAGVSLNNEQFF
TRBV19	TRBJ2-5	11	CASSIAETQYF
TRBV20-1	TRBJ2-1	13	CSARPEGYNEQFF
TRBV29-1	TRBJ2-2	12	CSGTENTGELFF
TRBV29-1	TRBJ2-7	14	CSAAGRDSTYEQYF
TRBV7-3	TRBJ2-5	12	CASSLMFGTQYF
TRBV10-3	TRBJ1-5	13	CAISESPWEPQHF
TRBV5-1	TRBJ2-7	14	CASSLDQSNYEQYF